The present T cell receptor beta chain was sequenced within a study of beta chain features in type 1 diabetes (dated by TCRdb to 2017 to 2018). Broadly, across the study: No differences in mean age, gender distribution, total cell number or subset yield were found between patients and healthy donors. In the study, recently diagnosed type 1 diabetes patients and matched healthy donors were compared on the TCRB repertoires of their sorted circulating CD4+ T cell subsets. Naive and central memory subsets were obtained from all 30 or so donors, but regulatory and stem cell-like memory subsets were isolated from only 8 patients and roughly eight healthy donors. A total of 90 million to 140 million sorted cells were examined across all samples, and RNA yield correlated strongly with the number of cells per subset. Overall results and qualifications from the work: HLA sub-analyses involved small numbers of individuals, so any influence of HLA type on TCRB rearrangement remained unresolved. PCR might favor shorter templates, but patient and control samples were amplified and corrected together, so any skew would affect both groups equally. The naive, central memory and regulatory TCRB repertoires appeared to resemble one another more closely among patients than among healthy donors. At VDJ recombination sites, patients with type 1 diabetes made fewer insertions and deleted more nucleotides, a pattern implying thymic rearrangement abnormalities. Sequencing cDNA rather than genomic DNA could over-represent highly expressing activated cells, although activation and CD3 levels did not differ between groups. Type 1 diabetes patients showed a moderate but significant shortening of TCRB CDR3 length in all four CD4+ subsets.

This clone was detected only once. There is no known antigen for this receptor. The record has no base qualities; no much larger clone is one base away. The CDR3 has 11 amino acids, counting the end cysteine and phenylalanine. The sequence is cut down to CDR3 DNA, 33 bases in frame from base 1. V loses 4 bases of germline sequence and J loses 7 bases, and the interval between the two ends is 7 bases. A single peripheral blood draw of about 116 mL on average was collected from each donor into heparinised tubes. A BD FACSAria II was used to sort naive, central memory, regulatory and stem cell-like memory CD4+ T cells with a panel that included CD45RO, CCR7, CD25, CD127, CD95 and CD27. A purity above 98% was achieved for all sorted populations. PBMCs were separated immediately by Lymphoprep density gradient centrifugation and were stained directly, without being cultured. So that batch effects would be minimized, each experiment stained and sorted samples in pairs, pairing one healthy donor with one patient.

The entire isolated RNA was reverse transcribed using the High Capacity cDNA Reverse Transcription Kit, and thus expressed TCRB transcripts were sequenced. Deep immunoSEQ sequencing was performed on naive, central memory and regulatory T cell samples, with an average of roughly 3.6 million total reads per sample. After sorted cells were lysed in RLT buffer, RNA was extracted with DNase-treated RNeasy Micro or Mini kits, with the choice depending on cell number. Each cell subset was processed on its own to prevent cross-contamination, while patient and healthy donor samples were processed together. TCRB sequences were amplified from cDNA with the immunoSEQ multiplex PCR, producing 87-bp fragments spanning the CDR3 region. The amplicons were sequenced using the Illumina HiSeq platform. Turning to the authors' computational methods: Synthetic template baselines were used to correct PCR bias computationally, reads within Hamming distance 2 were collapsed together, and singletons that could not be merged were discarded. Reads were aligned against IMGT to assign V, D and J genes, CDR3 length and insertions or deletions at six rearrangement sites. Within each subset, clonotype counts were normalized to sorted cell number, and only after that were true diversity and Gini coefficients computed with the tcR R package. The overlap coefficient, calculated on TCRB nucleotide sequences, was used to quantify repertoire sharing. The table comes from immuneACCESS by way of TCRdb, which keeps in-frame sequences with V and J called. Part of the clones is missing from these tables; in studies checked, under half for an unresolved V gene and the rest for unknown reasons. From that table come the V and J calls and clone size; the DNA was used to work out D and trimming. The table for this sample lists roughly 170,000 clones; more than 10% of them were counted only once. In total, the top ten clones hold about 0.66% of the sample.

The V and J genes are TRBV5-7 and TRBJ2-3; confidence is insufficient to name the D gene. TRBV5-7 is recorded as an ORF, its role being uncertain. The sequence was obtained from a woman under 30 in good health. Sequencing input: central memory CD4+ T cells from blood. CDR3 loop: CASSLLYTQYF. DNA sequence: TGTGCCAGCAGCCTGCTATATACGCAGTATTTT.